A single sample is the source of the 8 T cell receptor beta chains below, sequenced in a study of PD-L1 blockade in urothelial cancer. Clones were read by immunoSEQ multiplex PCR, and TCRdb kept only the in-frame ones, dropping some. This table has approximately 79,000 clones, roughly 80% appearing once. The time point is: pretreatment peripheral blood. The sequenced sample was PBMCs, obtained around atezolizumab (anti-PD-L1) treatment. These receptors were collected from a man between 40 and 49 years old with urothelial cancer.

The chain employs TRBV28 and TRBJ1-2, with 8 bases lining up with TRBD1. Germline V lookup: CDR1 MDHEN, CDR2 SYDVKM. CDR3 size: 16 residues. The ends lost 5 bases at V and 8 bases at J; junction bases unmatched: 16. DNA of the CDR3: TGTGCCAGCAGTCCAGGGGGCGCTGAATCGGTCTTGGGCTACACCTTC. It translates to CASSPGGAESVLGYTF.

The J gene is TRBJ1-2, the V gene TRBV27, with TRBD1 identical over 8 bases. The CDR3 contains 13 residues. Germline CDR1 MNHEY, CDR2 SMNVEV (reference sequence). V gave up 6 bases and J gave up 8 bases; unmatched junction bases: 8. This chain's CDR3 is CASSDQGAGGYTF. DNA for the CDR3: TGTGCCAGCAGCGATCAGGGGGCTGGAGGCTACACCTTC.

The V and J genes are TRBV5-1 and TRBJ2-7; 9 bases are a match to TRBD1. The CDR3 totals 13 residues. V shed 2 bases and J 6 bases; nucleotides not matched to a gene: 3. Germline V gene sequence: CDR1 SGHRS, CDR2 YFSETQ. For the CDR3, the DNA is TGCGCCAGCAGCTTCGGGGACAGGGCCGAGCAGTACTTC. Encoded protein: CASSFGDRAEQYF.

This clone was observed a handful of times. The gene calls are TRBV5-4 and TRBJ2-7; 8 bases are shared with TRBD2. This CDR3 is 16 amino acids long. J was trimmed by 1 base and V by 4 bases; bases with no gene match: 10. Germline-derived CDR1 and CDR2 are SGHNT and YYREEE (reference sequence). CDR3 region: CASSRGGAGRSYEQYF. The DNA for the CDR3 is TGTGCCAGCAGCCGGGGGGGGGCAGGGAGGTCCTACGAGCAGTACTTC.

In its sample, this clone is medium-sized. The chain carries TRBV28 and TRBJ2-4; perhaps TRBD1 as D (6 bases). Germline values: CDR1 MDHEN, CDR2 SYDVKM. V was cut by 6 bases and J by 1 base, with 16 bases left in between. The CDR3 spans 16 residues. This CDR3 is CASSRLAQGAKNIQYF. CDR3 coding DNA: TGTGCCAGCAGCCGCCTCGCCCAGGGGGCCAAAAACATTCAGTACTTC. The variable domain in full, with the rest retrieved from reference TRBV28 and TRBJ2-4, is DVKVTQSSRYLVKRTGEKVFLECVQDMDHENMFWYRQDPGLGLRLIYFSYDVKMKEKGDIPEGYSVSREKKERFSLILESASTNQTSMYLCASSRLAQGAKNIQYFGAGTRLSVL.

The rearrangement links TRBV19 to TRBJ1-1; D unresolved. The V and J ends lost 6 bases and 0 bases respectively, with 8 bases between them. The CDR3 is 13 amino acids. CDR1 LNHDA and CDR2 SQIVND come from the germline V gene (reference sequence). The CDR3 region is CASREELNTEAFF. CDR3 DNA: TGTGCCAGTAGGGAGGAATTGAACACTGAAGCTTTCTTT.

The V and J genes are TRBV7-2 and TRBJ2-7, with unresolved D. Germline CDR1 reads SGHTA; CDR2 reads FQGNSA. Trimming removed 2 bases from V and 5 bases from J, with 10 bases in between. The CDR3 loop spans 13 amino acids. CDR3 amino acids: CASSLTRRDEQYF. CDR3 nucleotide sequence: TGTGCCAGCAGCTTAACCAGGCGCGACGAGCAGTACTTC.

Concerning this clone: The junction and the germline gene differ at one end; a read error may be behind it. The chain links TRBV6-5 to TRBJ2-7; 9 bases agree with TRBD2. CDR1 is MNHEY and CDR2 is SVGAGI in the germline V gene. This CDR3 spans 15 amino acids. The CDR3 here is CASSYLAGASYEQYF. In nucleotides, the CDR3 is TGTGCCAGCAGCTACTTAGCGGGAGCCTCCTACGAGCAGTACTTC.